This TCR beta chain was identified in a study of CD8 T cells in ankylosing spondylitis (dated by TCRdb to about 2017). In terms of the full investigation: The study profiled T cell receptor beta repertoires in healthy donors and ankylosing spondylitis patients to find disease-linked TCR variants. The whole study cohort included 108 healthy donors and about two dozen ankylosing spondylitis patients. Peripheral blood samples were taken, and synovial fluid was additionally collected from ankylosing spondylitis patients.

A note on this clonotype: Its antigen is currently not known. Per-nucleotide qualities are absent, and no much larger clonotype sits a single base away.

Sequencing used an Illumina HiSeq 2500. Quantitative 5'-RACE with molecular barcodes was the method used to prepare the TCR beta libraries. Per the source publication's procedure: A new computational method based on a probabilistic model of VDJ rearrangement was used to identify disease-linked TCR variants. TCRdb's own reprocessing of the public reads used fastp at Q25 and MiXCR and kept productive beta chains. One record per CDR3 amino acid sequence lists the most common genes and DNA. The V and J calls shown here were made by TCRdb, not taken from the authors' results. The sample records about 190,000 distinct CDR3 sequences, 10% to 15% of which are singletons. Approximately 9.9% of the sample goes to the ten largest clones. What the study reported, not specific to this receptor: The disease-linked clones showed a CD8+ phenotype and occurred at relatively low frequencies in peripheral blood. Some motif variants had previously been reported in the synovial fluid and blood of reactive arthritis patients, which suggests shared mechanisms of disease initiation. A TCR beta motif of several highly homologous amino acid variants appeared characteristic of blood from ankylosing spondylitis patients. Significant enrichment of the disease-linked clones was reported in matched synovial fluid samples from ankylosing spondylitis patients.

From cysteine to phenylalanine, the CDR3 is 16 amino acids long. Only the CDR3 part of the read is kept: 48 bases, read in frame from the first base. From V the trimming removes 3 bases and from J it removes 3 bases, while the gene matches leave 10 bases of the junction unaccounted for. CDR1 and CDR2 (SGHRS, YFSETQ) derive from the germline V gene. The TCR was taken from a female donor with ankylosing spondylitis or in good health (not recorded which). The sample comprised blood, either unsorted or a sorted T cell fraction (not recorded which). This chain is built from TRBV5-1 and TRBJ1-1; TRBD1 agrees with 8 junctional bases. The nucleotide sequence reads TGCGCCAGCAGCTCTACAGGGGGGCCGGGGGACACTGAAGCTTTCTTT. Its translation is CASSSTGGPGDTEAFF.